These T cell receptor beta chains were read from a single sample in a study of CD8 T cells in Susac syndrome. Each CDR3 protein is one row after TCRdb ran MiXCR on the immunoSEQ multiplex PCR reads. This sample has about 210,000 distinct CDR3 sequences, with approximately 95% found just once. Sequencing was done on a sample of CD4+ T cells from PBMCs. The receptors shown here come from a human donor with multiple sclerosis. CDR3s include the opening cysteine and the closing phenylalanine or tryptophan. D genes are given only for firm matches. Clone size is not always given. Where it is, it says once, few, many or a class for expanded clones.

TRBD1 | NA | TRBJ1-1 | TRBV5-1 | CASSLEALQGEAFF | TGCGCCAGCAGCTTGGAGGCTCTACAGGGGGAAGCTTTCTTT
NA | NA | TRBJ2-7 | TRBV4-1 | CASSQPGGGNEQYF | TGCGCCAGCAGCCAACCGGGTGGAGGAAACGAGCAGTACTTC
NA | NA | TRBJ2-5 | TRBV29-1 | CSERKETQYF | TGCAGCGAGCGGAAAGAGACCCAGTACTTC
NA | NA | TRBJ2-7 | TRBV21-1 | CASSKAGGDYEQYF | TGTGCCAGCAGCAAAGCGGGCGGGGACTACGAGCAGTACTTC
TRBD1 | NA | TRBJ1-1 | TRBV3-1 | CASSPRQGFLNTEAFF | TGTGCCAGCAGCCCCAGACAGGGGTTTCTGAACACTGAAGCTTTCTTT
NA | NA | TRBJ2-7 | TRBV29-1 | CSARGQTYEQYF | TGCAGCGCCAGGGGCCAGACCTACGAGCAGTACTTC
TRBD2 | NA | TRBJ2-5 | TRBV5-1 | CASSLITGLAAGQTQYF | TGCGCCAGCAGCTTGATAACGGGACTAGCAGCAGGTCAGACCCAGTACTTC
NA | NA | TRBJ1-1 | TRBV2 | CASRSRVGTEAFF | TGTGCCAGCAGGAGCAGGGTGGGCACTGAAGCTTTCTTT
NA | NA | TRBJ2-5 | TRBV28 | CASRSGGQLETQYF | TGTGCCAGCAGATCCGGGGGACAGTTGGAGACCCAGTACTTC
TRBD1 | NA | TRBJ1-2 | TRBV29-1 | CSVGNSGTGDSYGYTF | TGCAGCGTTGGCAACTCCGGGACAGGGGACAGCTATGGCTACACCTTC
NA | NA | TRBJ2-7 | TRBV5-1 | CASSLEGLGSYEQYF | TGCGCCAGCAGCTTGGAGGGGTTGGGGTCCTACGAGCAGTACTTC
NA | NA | TRBJ2-7 | TRBV27 | CASSLGGQGFDEQYF | TGTGCCAGCAGTTTAGGTGGGCAGGGCTTCGACGAGCAGTACTTC
TRBD2 | NA | TRBJ2-1 | TRBV29-1 | CSVEDWVGGGSYNEQFF | TGCAGCGTTGAAGATTGGGTCGGGGGGGGCTCCTACAATGAGCAGTTCTTC
NA | NA | TRBJ2-6 | TRBV30 | CAWSVFRGSAISGANVLTF | TGTGCCTGGAGTGTTTTTCGGGGCAGCGCCATCTCTGGGGCCAACGTCCTGACTTTC
TRBD2 | NA | TRBJ2-1 | TRBV9 | CASATSGGYNEQFF | TGTGCCAGCGCGACTAGCGGGGGCTACAATGAGCAGTTCTTC
NA | NA | TRBJ2-7 | TRBV18 | CASSPKELYEQYF | TGTGCCAGCTCACCAAAGGAGCTCTACGAGCAGTACTTC
NA | NA | TRBJ1-2 | TRBV18 | CASSPGENYGYTF | TGTGCCAGCTCACCCGGTGAGAACTATGGCTACACCTTC
NA | NA | TRBJ2-4 | TRBV12-3/TRBV12-4 | CASMVLTAKNIQYF | TGTGCCAGCATGGTTCTGACGGCCAAAAACATTCAGTACTTC
TRBD2 | NA | TRBJ2-3 | TRBV20-1 | CSARDSRRQELAGWTDTQYF | TGCAGTGCTAGAGATAGTCGGCGACAAGAACTAGCGGGGTGGACAGATACGCAGTATTTT
NA | NA | TRBJ2-5 | TRBV20-1 | CSALGSSQETQYF | TGCAGTGCCTTGGGAAGTTCCCAAGAGACCCAGTACTTC
NA | once | TRBJ1-1 | TRBV2 | CASRETRNTEAFF | TGTGCCAGCAGGGAAACACGGAACACTGAAGCTTTCTTT
TRBD1 | NA | TRBJ2-7 | TRBV9 | CASSVGPGTGTPYEQYF | TGTGCCAGCAGCGTAGGTCCGGGGACAGGGACCCCCTACGAGCAGTACTTC
NA | NA | TRBJ2-7 | TRBV3-1 | CASSQGILYEQYF | TGTGCCAGCAGCCAAGGGATCCTCTACGAGCAGTACTTC
NA | NA | TRBJ1-5 | TRBV9 | CASSVGFNQPQHF | TGTGCCAGCAGCGTAGGCTTTAATCAGCCCCAGCATTTT
NA | NA | TRBJ2-7 | TRBV29-1 | CSVGSLDYEQYF | TGCAGCGTTGGCTCTCTGGATTACGAGCAGTACTTC
NA | NA | TRBJ1-3 | TRBV30 | CAWSVRGNTIYF | TGTGCCTGGAGTGTAAGGGGAAACACCATATATTTT
NA | NA | TRBJ1-2 | TRBV6-6 | CASMQDYGYTF | TGTGCCAGCATGCAAGACTATGGCTACACCTTC
NA | NA | TRBJ1-1 | TRBV30 | CAERENTEAFF | TGTGCCGAGCGGGAGAACACTGAAGCTTTCTTT